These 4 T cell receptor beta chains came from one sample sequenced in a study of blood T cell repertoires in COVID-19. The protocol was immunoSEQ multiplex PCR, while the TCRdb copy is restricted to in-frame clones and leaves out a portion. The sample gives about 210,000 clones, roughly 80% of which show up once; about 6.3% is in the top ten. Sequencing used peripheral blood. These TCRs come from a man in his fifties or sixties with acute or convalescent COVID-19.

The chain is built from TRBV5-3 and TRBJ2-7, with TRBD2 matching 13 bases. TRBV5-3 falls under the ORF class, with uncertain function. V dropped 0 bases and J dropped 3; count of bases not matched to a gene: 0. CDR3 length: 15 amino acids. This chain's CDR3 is CARSLGLAGGYEQYF. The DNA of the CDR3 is TGTGCCAGAAGCTTGGGACTAGCGGGAGGCTACGAGCAGTACTTC.

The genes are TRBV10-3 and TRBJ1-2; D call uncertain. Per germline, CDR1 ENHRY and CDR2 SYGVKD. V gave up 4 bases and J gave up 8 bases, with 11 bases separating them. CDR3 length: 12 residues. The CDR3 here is CAISVPSGGYTF. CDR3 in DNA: TGTGCCATCAGTGTTCCCTCGGGGGGCTACACCTTC.

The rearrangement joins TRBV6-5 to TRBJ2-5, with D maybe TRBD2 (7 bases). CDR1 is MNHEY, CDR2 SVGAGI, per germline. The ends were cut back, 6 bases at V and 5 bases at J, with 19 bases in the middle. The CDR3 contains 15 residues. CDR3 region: CASRITGSSGETQYF. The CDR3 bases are TGTGCCAGCAGGATAACAGGGAGTAGCGGGGAGACCCAGTACTTC.

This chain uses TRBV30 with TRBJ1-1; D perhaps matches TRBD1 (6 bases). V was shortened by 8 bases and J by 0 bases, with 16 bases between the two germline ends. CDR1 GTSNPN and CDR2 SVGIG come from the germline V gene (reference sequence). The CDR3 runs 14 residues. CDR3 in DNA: TGTGCCCTTACTGACAGGCCGATGAACACTGAAGCTTTCTTT. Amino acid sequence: CALTDRPMNTEAFF.